The rows below give T cell receptor beta chains drawn from one sample of a study of shared clonotypes between healthy human individuals. Assay: immunoSEQ multiplex PCR; the TCRdb copy retains only in-frame clones and omits some. The profile shows approximately 2,000,000 clones, around 90% of them singletons. The sequenced sample was naive CD4+ T cells from PBMCs. The source is a man younger than 35 in good health. Some clones in this sample may be carry-over from other donors' samples. Each CDR3 is given with its conserved first and last residue. Each record gives: CDR3 length, D gene, J gene, V gene, CDR3 protein, CDR3 DNA. D genes are given only for firm matches.

cdr3_length: 12
d_call: -
j_call: TRBJ1-2
v_call: TRBV28
cdr3_aa: CASSPRGTGYTF
cdr3_nt: TGTGCCAGCAGTCCCCGGGGGACTGGCTACACCTTC

cdr3_length: 14
d_call: -
j_call: TRBJ2-3
v_call: TRBV19
cdr3_aa: CASSSRWSTDTQYF
cdr3_nt: TGTGCCAGTAGTAGCCGGTGGAGCACAGATACGCAGTATTTT

cdr3_length: 13
d_call: -
j_call: TRBJ2-7
v_call: TRBV28
cdr3_aa: CASSLGHPYEQYF
cdr3_nt: TGTGCCAGCAGTTTAGGACACCCCTACGAGCAGTACTTC

cdr3_length: 11
d_call: -
j_call: TRBJ2-1
v_call: TRBV6-1
cdr3_aa: CASTSVYEQFF
cdr3_nt: TGTGCCAGCACTAGCGTTTATGAGCAGTTCTTC

cdr3_length: 14
d_call: -
j_call: TRBJ2-7
v_call: TRBV9
cdr3_aa: CASSPVAGTHEQYF
cdr3_nt: TGTGCCAGCAGCCCAGTGGCGGGAACCCACGAGCAGTACTTC

cdr3_length: 15
d_call: TRBD2
j_call: TRBJ2-7
v_call: TRBV11-2
cdr3_aa: CASTLLVAGIYEQYF
cdr3_nt: TGTGCCAGCACCCTGTTGGTAGCGGGAATATACGAGCAGTACTTC

cdr3_length: 12
d_call: -
j_call: TRBJ2-3
v_call: TRBV18
cdr3_aa: CASSPLRDTQYF
cdr3_nt: TGTGCCAGCTCACCATTGAGGGACACGCAGTATTTT

cdr3_length: 13
d_call: TRBD2
j_call: TRBJ2-5
v_call: TRBV7-3
cdr3_aa: CASALQGGETQYF
cdr3_nt: TGTGCCAGCGCGCTTCAGGGAGGGGAGACCCAGTACTTC

cdr3_length: 14
d_call: TRBD2
j_call: TRBJ2-5
v_call: TRBV7-2
cdr3_aa: CASSSLRGGETQYF
cdr3_nt: TGTGCCAGCAGCTCCCTTCGGGGGGGGGAGACCCAGTACTTC

cdr3_length: 16
d_call: -
j_call: TRBJ2-2
v_call: TRBV7-8
cdr3_aa: CASSLAPLRDTGELFF
cdr3_nt: TGTGCCAGCAGCTTAGCTCCCCTCAGGGACACCGGGGAGCTGTTTTTT

cdr3_length: 17
d_call: TRBD1
j_call: TRBJ1-3
v_call: TRBV7-3
cdr3_aa: CASSSQGSPGGGNTIYF
cdr3_nt: TGTGCCAGCAGCTCTCAGGGGTCCCCAGGGGGCGGAAACACCATATATTTT